A single T cell receptor beta chain is shown here with its context. The antigen is undetermined. Repertoires were generated with immunoSEQ multiplex PCR, while TCRdb's copy carries only in-frame clones and drops some. This table holds 10,000 to 12,000 clones, roughly 82% found once. Trimming removed 3 bases from V and 2 bases from J, with 7 bases in between. CDR3 size: 14 residues. CDR1 is LNHDA and CDR2 is SQIVND in the germline V gene (reference sequence). These data are taken from a study of pediatric ulcerative colitis. Study results and caveats: Substantially fewer templates came from a couple of patients' blood samples. All ulcerative colitis patients, but no controls, carried two rectal clonotypes.

During colonoscopy, one to two rectal pinch biopsies were collected. Material: gut tissue. The chain carries TRBV19 and TRBJ1-4; D call uncertain. The receptor was derived from a girl under 18 who was a control in a study of pediatric ulcerative colitis. DNA of the CDR3: TGTGCCAGTAGTATCGGGTCGACTAATGAAAAACTGTTTTTT. Protein sequence: CASSIGSTNEKLFF.